This entry is about one T cell receptor beta chain. Its matching antigen is unknown. This sample is drawn from a study of shared clonotypes between healthy human individuals. Study-level results: Compared with memory subsets, naive subsets generally had larger estimated richness.

V dropped 3 bases and J dropped 8; count of bases not matched to a gene: 4. Germline CDR1 is LGHNA and CDR2 is YSLEER. The CDR3 is 13 residues long. The authors ran the assay at deep level. Every immunoSEQ plate was one replicate of a subset's evenly spread DNA. Measured with immunoSEQ multiplex PCR; TCRdb has only the in-frame clones, and not every one. This repertoire shows some 1 million clones, about 70% found once; its top ten account for roughly 1.5%. The V and J genes are TRBV4-3 and TRBJ2-3; 8 bases fit TRBD2. The TCR sequence derives from a man between 18 and 35 years old in good health. Sample: memory CD4+ T cells sorted from blood. The sample's subset: CD45RA-negative fraction. CDR3 sequence: CASSQLTSGTQYF. The DNA for the CDR3 is TGCGCCAGCAGCCAGCTAACTAGCGGTACGCAGTATTTT.